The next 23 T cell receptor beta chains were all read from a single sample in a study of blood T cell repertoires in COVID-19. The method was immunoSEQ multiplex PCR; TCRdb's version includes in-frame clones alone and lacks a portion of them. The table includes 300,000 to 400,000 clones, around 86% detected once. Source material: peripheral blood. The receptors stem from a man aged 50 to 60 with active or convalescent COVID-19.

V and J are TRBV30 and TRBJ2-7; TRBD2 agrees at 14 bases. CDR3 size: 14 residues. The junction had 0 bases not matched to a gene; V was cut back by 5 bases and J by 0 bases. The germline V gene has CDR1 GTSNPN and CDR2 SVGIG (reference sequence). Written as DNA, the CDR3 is TGTGCCTGGGGGACTAGCGGGAGCTCCTACGAGCAGTACTTC. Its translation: CAWGTSGSSYEQYF.

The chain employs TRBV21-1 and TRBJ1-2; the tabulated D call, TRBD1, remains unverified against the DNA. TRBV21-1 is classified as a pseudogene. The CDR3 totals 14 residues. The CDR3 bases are TGTGCCAGCAGCAAAGTTGGCAGGGGAAAAGGCTACACCTTC. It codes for CASSKVGRGKGYTF.

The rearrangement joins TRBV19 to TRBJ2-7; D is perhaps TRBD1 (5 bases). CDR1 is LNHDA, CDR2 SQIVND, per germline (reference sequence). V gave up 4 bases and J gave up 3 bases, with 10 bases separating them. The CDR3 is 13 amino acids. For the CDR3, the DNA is TGTGCCAGTAGTAGTGGCAGGGTCTACGAGCAGTACTTC. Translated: CASSSGRVYEQYF.

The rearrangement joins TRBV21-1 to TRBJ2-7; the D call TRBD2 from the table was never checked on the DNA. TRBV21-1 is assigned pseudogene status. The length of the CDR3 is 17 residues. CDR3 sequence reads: CASSIVKNLLHSYEQYF. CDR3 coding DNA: TGTGCCAGCAGCATCGTTAAGAATCTACTCCACTCCTACGAGCAGTACTTC.

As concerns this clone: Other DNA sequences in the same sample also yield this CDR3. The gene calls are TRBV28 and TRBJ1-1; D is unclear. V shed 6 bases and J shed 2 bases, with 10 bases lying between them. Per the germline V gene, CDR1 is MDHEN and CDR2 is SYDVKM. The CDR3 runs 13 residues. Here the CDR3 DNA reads TGTGCCAGCAGCCCCCACATCAACACTGAAGCTTTCTTT. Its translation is CASSPHINTEAFF.

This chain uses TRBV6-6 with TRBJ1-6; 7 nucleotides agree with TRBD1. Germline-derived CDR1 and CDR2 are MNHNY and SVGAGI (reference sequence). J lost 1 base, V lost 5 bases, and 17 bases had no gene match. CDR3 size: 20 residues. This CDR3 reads CASSPKGGGQGGSYNSPLHF. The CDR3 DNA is TGTGCCAGCAGTCCAAAAGGAGGCGGGCAGGGGGGATCCTATAATTCACCCCTCCACTTT.

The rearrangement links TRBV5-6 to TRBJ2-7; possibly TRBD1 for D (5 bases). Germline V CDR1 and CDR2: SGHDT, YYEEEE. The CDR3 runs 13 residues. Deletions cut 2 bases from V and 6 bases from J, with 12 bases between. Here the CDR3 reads CASSLDRLSEQYF. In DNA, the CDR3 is TGTGCCAGCAGCTTAGACAGACTCTCCGAGCAGTACTTC.

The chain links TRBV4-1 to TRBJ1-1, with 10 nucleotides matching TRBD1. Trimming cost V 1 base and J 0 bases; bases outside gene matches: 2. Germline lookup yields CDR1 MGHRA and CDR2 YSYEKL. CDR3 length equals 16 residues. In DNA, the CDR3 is TGCGCCAGCAGCCAAGGGGGGACAGGGGTGAACACTGAAGCTTTCTTT. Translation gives CASSQGGTGVNTEAFF.

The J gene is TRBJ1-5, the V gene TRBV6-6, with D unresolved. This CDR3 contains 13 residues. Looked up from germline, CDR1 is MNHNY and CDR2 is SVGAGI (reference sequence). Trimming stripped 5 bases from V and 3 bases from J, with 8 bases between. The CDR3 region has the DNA TGTGCCAGCAGTCCTTTTAACAATCAGCCCCAGCATTTT. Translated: CASSPFNNQPQHF.

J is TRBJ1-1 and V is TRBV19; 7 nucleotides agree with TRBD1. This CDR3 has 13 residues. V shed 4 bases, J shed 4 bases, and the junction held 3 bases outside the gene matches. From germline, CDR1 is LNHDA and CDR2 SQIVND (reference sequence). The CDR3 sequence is CASSTSGGTEAFF. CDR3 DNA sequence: TGTGCCAGTAGTACCTCAGGGGGCACTGAAGCTTTCTTT.

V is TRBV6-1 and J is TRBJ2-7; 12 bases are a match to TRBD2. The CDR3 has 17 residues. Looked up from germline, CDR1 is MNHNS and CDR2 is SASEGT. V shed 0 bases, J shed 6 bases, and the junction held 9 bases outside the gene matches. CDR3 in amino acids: CASSEARLAGVTSEQYF. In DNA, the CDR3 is TGTGCCAGCAGTGAAGCCCGACTAGCGGGAGTAACCTCCGAGCAGTACTTC.

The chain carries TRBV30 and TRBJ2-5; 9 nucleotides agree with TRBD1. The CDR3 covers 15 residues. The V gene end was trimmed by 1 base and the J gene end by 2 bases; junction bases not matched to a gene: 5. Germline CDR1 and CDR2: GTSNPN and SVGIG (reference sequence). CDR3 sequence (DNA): TGTGCCTGGAGTGCGGGGACAGGGAGGCAAGAGACCCAGTACTTC. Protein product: CAWSAGTGRQETQYF.

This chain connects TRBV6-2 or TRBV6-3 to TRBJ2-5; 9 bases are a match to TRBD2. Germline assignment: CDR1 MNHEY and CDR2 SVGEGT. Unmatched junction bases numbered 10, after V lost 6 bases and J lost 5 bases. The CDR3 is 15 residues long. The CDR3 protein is CASSDAGGGTETQYF. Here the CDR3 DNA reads TGTGCCAGCAGCGACGCGGGGGGGGGAACGGAGACCCAGTACTTC.

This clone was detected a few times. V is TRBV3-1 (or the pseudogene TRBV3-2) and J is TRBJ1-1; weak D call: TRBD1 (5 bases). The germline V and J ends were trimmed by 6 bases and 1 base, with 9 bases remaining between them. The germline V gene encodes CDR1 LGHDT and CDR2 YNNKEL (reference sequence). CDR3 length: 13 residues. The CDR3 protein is CASSRQSNTEAFF. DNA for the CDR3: TGTGCCAGCAGTCGACAGTCGAACACTGAAGCTTTCTTT.

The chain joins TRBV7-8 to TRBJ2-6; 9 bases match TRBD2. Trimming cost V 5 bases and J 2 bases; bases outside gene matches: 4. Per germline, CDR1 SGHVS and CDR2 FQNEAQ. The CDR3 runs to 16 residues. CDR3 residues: CASSRGGGPGANVLTF. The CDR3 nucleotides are TGTGCCAGCAGCCGCGGGGGGGGGCCTGGGGCCAACGTCCTGACTTTC.

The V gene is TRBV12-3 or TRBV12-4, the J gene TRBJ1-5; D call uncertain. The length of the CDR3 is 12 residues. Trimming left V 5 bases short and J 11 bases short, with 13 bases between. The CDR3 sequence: CASSRGRGAQHF. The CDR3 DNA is TGTGCCAGCAGTCGAGGCCGCGGGGCCCAGCATTTT.

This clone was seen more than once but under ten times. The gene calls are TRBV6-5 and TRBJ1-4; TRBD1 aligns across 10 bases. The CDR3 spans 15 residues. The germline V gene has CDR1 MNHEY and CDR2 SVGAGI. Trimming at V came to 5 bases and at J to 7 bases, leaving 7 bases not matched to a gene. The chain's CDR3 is CASSTPTGGGEKLFF. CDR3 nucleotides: TGTGCCAGCAGTACCCCGACAGGGGGCGGTGAAAAACTGTTTTTT.

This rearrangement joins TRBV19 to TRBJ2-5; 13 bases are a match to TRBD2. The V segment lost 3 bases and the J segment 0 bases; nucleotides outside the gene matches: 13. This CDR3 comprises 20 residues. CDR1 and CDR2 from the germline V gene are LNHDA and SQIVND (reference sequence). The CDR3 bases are TGTGCCAGTAGTATCGGGAGGTTGGGGACTAGCGGGGACAACCAAGAGACCCAGTACTTC. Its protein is CASSIGRLGTSGDNQETQYF.

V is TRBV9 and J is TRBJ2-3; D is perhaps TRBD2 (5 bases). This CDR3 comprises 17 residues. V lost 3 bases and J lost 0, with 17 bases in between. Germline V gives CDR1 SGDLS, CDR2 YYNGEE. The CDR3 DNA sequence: TGTGCCAGCAGCGCCCCAGATAGCGCTGCTAGCACAGATACGCAGTATTTT. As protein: CASSAPDSAASTDTQYF.

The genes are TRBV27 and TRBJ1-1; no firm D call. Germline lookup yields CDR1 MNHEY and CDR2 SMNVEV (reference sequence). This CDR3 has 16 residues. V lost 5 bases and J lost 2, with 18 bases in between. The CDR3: CASSPRGGRANTEAFF. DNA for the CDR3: TGTGCCAGCAGTCCCCGGGGTGGGCGAGCTAACACTGAAGCTTTCTTT.

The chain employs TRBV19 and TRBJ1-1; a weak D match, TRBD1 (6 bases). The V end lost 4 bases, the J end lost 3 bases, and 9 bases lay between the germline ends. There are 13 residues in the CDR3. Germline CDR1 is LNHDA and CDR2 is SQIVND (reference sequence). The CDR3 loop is CASSTRGYTEAFF. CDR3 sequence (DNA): TGTGCCAGTAGTACCAGGGGTTACACTGAAGCTTTCTTT.

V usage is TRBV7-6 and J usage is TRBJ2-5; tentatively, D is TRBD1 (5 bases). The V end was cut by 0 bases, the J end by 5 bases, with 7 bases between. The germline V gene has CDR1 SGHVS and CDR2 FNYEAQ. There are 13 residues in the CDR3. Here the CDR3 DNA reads TGTGCCAGCAGCTTAGCAGGGGTGGAGACCCAGTACTTC. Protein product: CASSLAGVETQYF.

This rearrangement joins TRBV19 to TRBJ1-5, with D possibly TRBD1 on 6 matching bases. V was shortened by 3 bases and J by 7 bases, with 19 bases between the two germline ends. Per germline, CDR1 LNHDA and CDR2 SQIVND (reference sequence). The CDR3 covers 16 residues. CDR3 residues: CASSIARGGSGQPQHF. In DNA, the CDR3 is TGTGCCAGTAGTATCGCGAGGGGGGGCTCGGGACAGCCCCAGCATTTT.